A single sample is the source of the 12 T cell receptor beta chains below, sequenced in a study of blood T cell repertoires in COVID-19. Measured with immunoSEQ multiplex PCR; TCRdb has only the in-frame clones, and not every one. The table has 300,000 to 400,000 clones, less than 85% seen once; the top ten hold 1.9%. The sample comprised PBMCs or T cells enriched from blood (not recorded which). These receptors were taken from a woman in her 30s who had been exposed to COVID-19.

The chain carries TRBV6-5 and TRBJ1-1; possibly TRBD1 for D (6 bases). Trimming left V 0 bases short and J 6 bases short, with 17 bases between. Germline V gene sequence: CDR1 MNHEY, CDR2 SVGAGI. The CDR3 runs 16 residues. CDR3 residues: CASSYSGARKYAEAFF. CDR3 DNA sequence: TGTGCCAGCAGTTACTCGGGGGCCAGAAAGTACGCTGAAGCTTTCTTT.

The chain recombines TRBV4-1 with TRBJ2-5; the D is unclear. This CDR3 is 15 amino acids long. Looked up from germline, CDR1 is MGHRA and CDR2 is YSYEKL. Deletions cut 4 bases from V and 5 bases from J, with 17 bases between. In DNA, the CDR3 is TGCGCCAGCAGCCTCTACGACTCCCTACGGGAGACCCAGTACTTC. Translation: CASSLYDSLRETQYF.

The chain joins TRBV19 to TRBJ1-2; no reliable D call. V gave up 1 base and J gave up 0 bases, with 6 bases separating them. Germline V gene sequence: CDR1 LNHDA, CDR2 SQIVND (reference sequence). This CDR3 contains 14 residues. This CDR3 is CASSIAGPNYGYTF. The DNA for the CDR3 is TGTGCCAGTAGTATAGCTGGGCCTAACTATGGCTACACCTTC.

This clone was counted a single time. The chain combines TRBV12-3 or TRBV12-4 with TRBJ1-1; D uncertain. The CDR3 length is 10 residues. V lost 8 bases and J lost 7, with 8 bases in between. The CDR3 sequence: CASSGNEAFF. CDR3 sequence (DNA): TGTGCCAGCTCAGGTAATGAAGCTTTCTTT.

V and J are TRBV30 and TRBJ1-2; 7 bases fit TRBD1. The CDR3 has 15 residues. Germline CDR1 reads GTSNPN; CDR2 reads SVGIG (reference sequence). Losses at the gene ends were 2 bases for V and 5 bases for J; bases not matched to a gene: 11. The CDR3 is CAWSPRTGETYGYTF. The CDR3 DNA reads as TGTGCCTGGAGTCCCCGTACAGGGGAAACTTATGGCTACACCTTC.

This rearrangement joins TRBV5-4 to TRBJ2-3; TRBD2 agrees at 10 bases. Germline-derived CDR1 and CDR2 are SGHNT and YYREEE (reference sequence). The CDR3 totals 16 residues. V lost 4 bases and J lost 0; bases outside the gene matches: 5. The CDR3 DNA sequence: TGTGCCAGCAGCAAACTAGCGGGAACTAGCACAGATACGCAGTATTTT. Residues: CASSKLAGTSTDTQYF.

Points on this clone: Within the sample, other DNA sequences also encode this same CDR3. The chain carries TRBV9 and TRBJ1-3; D uncertain. Trimming removed 0 bases from V and 0 bases from J, with 7 bases in between. CDR1 is SGDLS and CDR2 is YYNGEE in the germline V gene. The CDR3 length is 15 residues. This CDR3 reads CASSVAPGSGNTIYF. As DNA, the CDR3 is TGTGCCAGCAGCGTAGCCCCGGGCTCTGGAAACACCATATATTTT.

This chain uses TRBV5-1 with TRBJ2-3; 11 bases match TRBD2. Trimming removed 0 bases from V and 7 bases from J; junction bases left unmatched: 4. The CDR3 is 15 residues long. The V gene's germline CDR1 is SGHRS and CDR2 YFSETQ. The chain's CDR3 is CASSLVAGGRNTQYF. CDR3 in DNA: TGCGCCAGCAGCTTGGTAGCGGGAGGGCGGAATACGCAGTATTTT.

V gene TRBV10-2 combines with J gene TRBJ1-1; D unresolved. The V and J ends lost 8 bases and 10 bases respectively, with 14 bases between them. CDR3 length: 11 amino acids. Germline assignment: CDR1 WSHSY and CDR2 SAAADI. CDR3 sequence: CASWSNMLAFF. The CDR3 DNA reads as TGCGCCAGCTGGTCGAACATGTTAGCTTTCTTT.

This chain links TRBV4-1 with TRBJ2-7, with a possible D match to TRBD1 (5 bases). Trimming pared 2 bases from V and 3 bases from J, leaving 14 bases between. The CDR3 length is 15 residues. The germline gives CDR1 MGHRA, CDR2 YSYEKL. As DNA, the CDR3 is TGCGCCAGCAGCCAACCCAACAGGAACTACTACGAGCAGTACTTC. Its translation is CASSQPNRNYYEQYF.

This chain connects TRBV28 to TRBJ1-2; 11 bases line up with TRBD1. Germline V gives CDR1 MDHEN, CDR2 SYDVKM. J was trimmed by 7 bases and V by 3 bases; bases with no gene match: 4. CDR3 length equals 14 residues. The CDR3 loop reads CASSLDRGLIGYTF. The CDR3 DNA is TGTGCCAGCAGTTTGGACAGGGGGCTTATTGGCTACACCTTC.

V gene TRBV6-5 combines with J gene TRBJ2-5, with 10 bases lining up with TRBD2. V lost 10 bases, J lost 1 base, and 9 bases stayed unmatched. Germline CDR1 is MNHEY and CDR2 is SVGAGI. CDR3 length equals 15 residues. The CDR3 nucleotides read TGTGCCATCCTCGGATGGACTAGCGGCCAAGAGACCCAGTACTTC. Protein: CAILGWTSGQETQYF.